This entry lists 23 T cell receptor beta chains sequenced from one sample in a study of brain T cells in children with intractable seizures. Documented time point: blood from clinic visit 5 months post-surgery; TSC patient then seizure free. Generated by immunoSEQ multiplex PCR, the TCRdb table keeps only in-frame clones and is missing some. The sample has about 340,000 clones, approximately 93% seen once. The source material was peripheral blood, sampled about 5 months after surgery. All receptors derive from a boy under two years old with tuberous sclerosis and intractable seizures.

This chain connects TRBV11-2 to TRBJ2-2; 11 bases map to TRBD1. CDR1 and CDR2 from the germline V gene are SGHAT and FQNNGV. This CDR3 has 16 residues. V lost 5 bases to trimming and J lost 4 bases; unmatched junction nucleotides: 6. CDR3: CASSPGDRGFTGELFF. The CDR3 DNA is TGTGCCAGCAGCCCCGGGGACAGGGGGTTCACCGGGGAGCTGTTTTTT.

This chain links TRBV2 with TRBJ1-1; D unclear. The V gene's germline CDR1 is SNHLY and CDR2 FYNNEI. CDR3 length: 13 amino acids. V was cut by 10 bases and J by 7 bases, with 19 bases left in between. CDR3 sequence reads: CAIPRGLKVEAFF. CDR3 nucleotides: TGTGCCATCCCGAGAGGGTTAAAAGTTGAAGCTTTCTTT.

The J gene is TRBJ2-5, the V gene TRBV5-4; D unclear. CDR1 and CDR2 (germline): SGHNT, YYREEE (reference sequence). The V and J ends lost 2 bases and 3 bases respectively, with 2 bases between them. The CDR3 contains 11 residues. The CDR3 DNA reads as TGTGCCAGCAGCTTTGAAGAGACCCAGTACTTC. Translating gives CASSFEETQYF.

V is TRBV19 and J is TRBJ2-1; D is uncertain. Deletions cut 4 bases from V and 6 bases from J, with 10 bases between. CDR1 and CDR2 from the germline V gene are LNHDA and SQIVND (reference sequence). This CDR3 comprises 13 residues. As DNA, the CDR3 is TGTGCCAGTAGTAACCTTGCGTCCAATGAGCAGTTCTTC. Residues: CASSNLASNEQFF.

For this clone: The junction shows a germline mismatch at one end, possibly a read error. The gene calls are TRBV7-3 and TRBJ2-5; either TRBD1 or TRBD2 may supply D (5 bases each). The CDR3 is made up of 13 amino acids. Germline-derived CDR1 and CDR2 are SGHTA and FQGTGA. The chain's CDR3 is CASSGTGREAQYF. The CDR3 DNA sequence: TGTGCCAGCAGCGGGACCGGTAGAGAGGCCCAGTACTTC.

V is TRBV7-2 and J is TRBJ2-4, with TRBD2 identical over 9 bases. V dropped 5 bases and J dropped 0; count of bases not matched to a gene: 5. Germline V lookup: CDR1 SGHTA, CDR2 FQGNSA. The CDR3 extends over 16 amino acids. The CDR3 region is CASSPERGAAKNIQYF. CDR3 in DNA: TGTGCCAGCAGCCCCGAGCGGGGGGCAGCCAAAAACATTCAGTACTTC.

The chain is built from TRBV9 and TRBJ2-7; TRBD2 aligns across 8 bases. CDR3 length: 17 amino acids. Per germline, CDR1 SGDLS and CDR2 YYNGEE. The V and J ends lost 0 bases and 7 bases, in that order; junction bases with no gene match: 15. CDR3 DNA sequence: TGTGCCAGCAGCGTAGGTCTTAGGGTAGCGGGATATGGTGAGCAGTACTTC. Amino acid sequence: CASSVGLRVAGYGEQYF. The complete variable domain, with remaining parts taken from reference TRBV9 and TRBJ2-7, reads DSGVTQTPKHLITATGQRVTLRCSPRSGDLSVYWYQQSLDQGLQFLIQYYNGEERAKGNILERFSAQQFPDLHSELNLSSLELGDSALYFCASSVGLRVAGYGEQYFGPGTRLTVT.

V usage is TRBV6-5 and J usage is TRBJ1-2; possibly TRBD1 for D (5 bases). CDR1 is MNHEY, CDR2 SVGAGI, per germline. Trimming took off 5 bases at V and 3 bases at J, with 10 bases between the two ends. CDR3 length equals 13 residues. CDR3 in DNA: TGTGCCAGCAGTCCCCAAGGGGACTATGGCTACACCTTC. Its protein is CASSPQGDYGYTF.

This chain links TRBV29-1 with TRBJ2-5; the D is unclear. V lost 7 bases and J lost 5, with 14 bases in between. There are 12 residues in the CDR3. Germline CDR1 reads SQVTM; CDR2 reads ANQGSEA. This CDR3 reads CSANNLWETQYF. CDR3 coding DNA: TGCAGCGCCAACAACCTTTGGGAGACCCAGTACTTC.

The chain employs TRBV3-1 (or the pseudogene TRBV3-2) and TRBJ2-7; D not certain. The V end was cut by 0 bases, the J end by 6 bases, with 9 bases between. The CDR3 loop spans 13 amino acids. The germline CDR1 and CDR2 sequences are LGHDT and YNNKEL (reference sequence). The CDR3 sequence is CASSQDPYSEQYF. The CDR3 coding sequence is TGTGCCAGCAGCCAAGACCCGTATAGCGAGCAGTACTTC.

The V gene is TRBV7-3, the J gene TRBJ2-3; 8 positions agree with TRBD2. CDR1 is SGHTA and CDR2 is FQGTGA in the germline V gene. The CDR3 has 14 residues. J lost 1 base, V lost 5 bases, and 2 bases had no gene match. This chain's CDR3 is CASSQLAGTDTQYF. The CDR3 DNA follows: TGTGCCAGCAGCCAACTAGCGGGCACAGATACGCAGTATTTT. Full variable domain (rest looked up from reference TRBV7-3 and TRBJ2-3): GAGVSQTPSNKVTEKGKYVELRCDPISGHTALYWYRQSLGQGPEFLIYFQGTGAADDSGLPNDRFFAVRPEGSVSTLKIQRTERGDSAVYLCASSQLAGTDTQYFGPGTRLTVL.

CDR3 protein: CSASWWNYGYTF. DNA for the CDR3: TGCAGTGCTAGTTGGTGGAACTATGGCTACACCTTC. The chain uses TRBV20-1 and TRBJ1-2, with D uncertain. The CDR3 has 12 residues. V was trimmed by 3 bases and J by 2 bases, leaving 7 bases between them. Per the germline V gene, CDR1 is DFQATT and CDR2 is SNEGSKA (reference sequence).

The chain recombines TRBV11-3 with TRBJ2-1, with D unresolved. This CDR3 is built from 14 residues. In germline, CDR1 is SGHNT, CDR2 YENEEA. The ends were cut back, 5 bases at V and 8 bases at J, with 16 bases in the middle. The CDR3 loop reads CASSPRFSLHEQFF. CDR3 coding DNA: TGTGCCAGCAGCCCCCGCTTCTCCCTACATGAGCAGTTCTTC.

The J gene is TRBJ2-7, the V gene TRBV10-2; a possible D gene is TRBD1 (6 bases). The germline V and J ends were trimmed by 2 bases and 4 bases, with 12 bases remaining between them. This CDR3 has 14 amino acids. Germline lookup yields CDR1 WSHSY and CDR2 SAAADI. The CDR3 sequence: CASSERDRRYEQYF. The CDR3 DNA follows: TGCGCCAGCAGTGAGCGAGACAGGAGGTACGAGCAGTACTTC.

This chain uses TRBV24-1 with TRBJ1-1, with D unclear. The CDR3 is 15 amino acids. Germline assignment: CDR1 KGHDR and CDR2 SFDVKD. Between the trimmed V and J ends, which lost 1 base and 2 bases, there was a span of 10 bases. The CDR3 DNA sequence: TGTGCCACCAGTGATTTCGGGGAGCATAACACTGAAGCTTTCTTT. The encoded protein is CATSDFGEHNTEAFF.

J is TRBJ2-7 and V is TRBV9; D possibly corresponds to TRBD1 (6 bases). The CDR3 has 14 residues. CDR1 is SGDLS and CDR2 is YYNGEE in the germline V gene. V dropped 0 bases and J dropped 6 bases, with 13 bases sitting between them. The CDR3 sequence is CASSVVAGEGEQYF. CDR3 nucleotides: TGTGCCAGCAGCGTAGTCGCAGGGGAAGGCGAGCAGTACTTC.

The chain carries TRBV2 and TRBJ2-3; D unclear. This CDR3 has 12 amino acids. The germline gives CDR1 SNHLY, CDR2 FYNNEI. This chain's CDR3 is CAAPDGPDTQYF. Here the CDR3 DNA reads TGTGCAGCACCGGACGGGCCAGATACGCAGTATTTT. The whole variable domain, remainder taken from reference TRBV2 and TRBJ2-3, is EPEVTQTPSHQVTQMGQEVILRCVPISNHLYFYWYRQILGQKVEFLVSFYNNEISEKSEIFDDQFSVERPDGSNFTLKIRSTKLEDSAMYFCAAPDGPDTQYFGPGTRLTVL.

The chain employs TRBV6-1 and TRBJ1-3; D unclear. Germline V CDR1 and CDR2: MNHNS, SASEGT. This CDR3 contains 15 residues. V dropped 2 bases and J dropped 1 base, with 9 bases sitting between them. Here the CDR3 reads CASSESVPSGNTIYF. The CDR3, as DNA: TGTGCCAGCAGTGAATCTGTCCCTTCTGGAAACACCATATATTTT.

The V gene is TRBV5-4, the J gene TRBJ1-2; D gene ambiguous. This CDR3 has 14 residues. CDR1 and CDR2 from the germline V gene are SGHNT and YYREEE (reference sequence). Trimming removed 4 bases from V and 6 bases from J, with 16 bases in between. In DNA, the CDR3 is TGTGCCAGCAGCGTCCGGGCCGGTGGAGATGGCTACACCTTC. Protein: CASSVRAGGDGYTF.

V usage is TRBV5-4 and J usage is TRBJ1-1; D remains unclear. CDR1 and CDR2 (germline): SGHNT, YYREEE (reference sequence). Trimming stripped 4 bases from V and 1 base from J, with 11 bases between. This CDR3 has 14 amino acids. The CDR3 is CASSTDAENTEAFF. CDR3 nucleotides: TGTGCCAGCAGCACGGACGCCGAGAACACTGAAGCTTTCTTT.

J is TRBJ2-3 and V is TRBV27; D is possibly TRBD1 or TRBD2 (6 bases each). The germline CDR1 and CDR2 sequences are MNHEY and SMNVEV (reference sequence). Trimming took off 8 bases at V and 2 bases at J, with 14 bases between the two ends. This CDR3 is built from 14 residues. The CDR3 reads CASGVGGPTDTQYF. Written as DNA, the CDR3 is TGTGCCAGCGGAGTGGGGGGCCCCACAGATACGCAGTATTTT.

Here the CDR3 DNA reads TGTGCCAGCAGCCCAATGACGAGCAACACTGAAGCTTTCTTT. Translation: CASSPMTSNTEAFF. This chain uses TRBV7-9 with TRBJ1-1; D call uncertain. The CDR3 runs to 14 residues. Germline V gives CDR1 SEHNR, CDR2 FQNEAQ (reference sequence). The V end was cut by 5 bases, the J end by 2 bases, with 12 bases between.

This clone has a handful of counts. The rearrangement joins TRBV5-1 to TRBJ1-1; D is ambiguous. Germline assignment: CDR1 SGHRS and CDR2 YFSETQ. Trimming left V 3 bases short and J 2 bases short, with 11 bases between. The CDR3 length is 14 residues. In DNA, the CDR3 is TGCGCCAGCAGCTCCGATGGTCGTAACACTGAAGCTTTCTTT. This sequence encodes CASSSDGRNTEAFF. Combining the CDR3 with reference TRBV5-1 and TRBJ1-1 gives the whole variable domain KAGVTQTPRYLIKTRGQQVTLSCSPISGHRSVSWYQQTPGQGLQFLFEYFSETQRNKGNFPGRFSGRQFSNSRSEMNVSTLELGDSALYLCASSSDGRNTEAFFGQGTRLTVV.